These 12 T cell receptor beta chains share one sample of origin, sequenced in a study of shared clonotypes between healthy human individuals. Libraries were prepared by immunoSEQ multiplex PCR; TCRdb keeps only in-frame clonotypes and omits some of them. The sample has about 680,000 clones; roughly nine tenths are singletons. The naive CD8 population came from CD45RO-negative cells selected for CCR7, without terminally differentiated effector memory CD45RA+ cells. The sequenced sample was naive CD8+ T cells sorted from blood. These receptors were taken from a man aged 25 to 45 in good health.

The CDR3 DNA follows: TGTGCCAGCAGTTACGCCATAGAAAACCAAGAGACCCAGTACTTC. It codes for CASSYAIENQETQYF. The chain uses TRBV6-5 and TRBJ2-5; D uncertain. V lost 2 bases and J 0 bases, leaving 10 bases between the germline ends. CDR1 and CDR2 from the germline V gene are MNHEY and SVGAGI. This CDR3 region has 15 residues.

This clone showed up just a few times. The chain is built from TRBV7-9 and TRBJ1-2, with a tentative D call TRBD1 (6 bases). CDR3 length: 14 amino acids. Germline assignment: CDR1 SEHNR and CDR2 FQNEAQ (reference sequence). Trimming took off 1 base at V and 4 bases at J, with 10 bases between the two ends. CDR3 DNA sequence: TGTGCCAGCAGCTTAGGAGGGGGGATCTATGGCTACACCTTC. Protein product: CASSLGGGIYGYTF.

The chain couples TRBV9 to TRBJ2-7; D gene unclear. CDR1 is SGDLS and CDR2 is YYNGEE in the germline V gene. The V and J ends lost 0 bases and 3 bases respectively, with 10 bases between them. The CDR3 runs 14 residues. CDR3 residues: CASSVGAEDYEQYF. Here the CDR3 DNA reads TGTGCCAGCAGCGTAGGGGCCGAGGACTACGAGCAGTACTTC.

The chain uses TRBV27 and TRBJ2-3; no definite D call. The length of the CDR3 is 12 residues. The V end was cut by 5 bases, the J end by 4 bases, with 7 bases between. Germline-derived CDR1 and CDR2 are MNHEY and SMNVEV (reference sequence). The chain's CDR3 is CASSNVADTQYF. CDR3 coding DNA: TGTGCCAGCAGTAACGTTGCAGATACGCAGTATTTT.

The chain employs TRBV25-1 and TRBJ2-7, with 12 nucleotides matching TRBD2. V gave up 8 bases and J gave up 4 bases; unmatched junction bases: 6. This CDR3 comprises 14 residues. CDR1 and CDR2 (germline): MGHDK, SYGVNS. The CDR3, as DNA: TGTGCCAGCCAAGGACTAGCGGGAACATACGAGCAGTACTTC. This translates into CASQGLAGTYEQYF.

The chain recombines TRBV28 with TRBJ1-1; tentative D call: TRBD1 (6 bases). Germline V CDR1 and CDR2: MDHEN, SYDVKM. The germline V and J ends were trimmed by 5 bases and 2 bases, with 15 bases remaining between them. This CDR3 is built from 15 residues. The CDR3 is CASSGAGGLNTEAFF. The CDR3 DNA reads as TGTGCCAGCAGTGGGGCCGGGGGGCTAAACACTGAAGCTTTCTTT.

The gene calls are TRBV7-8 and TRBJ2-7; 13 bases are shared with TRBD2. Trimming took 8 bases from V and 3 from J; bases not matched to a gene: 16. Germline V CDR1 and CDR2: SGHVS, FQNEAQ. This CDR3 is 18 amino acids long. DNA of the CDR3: TGTGCCAGCCTAAGGACTAGCGGGAGTTCTACTGGAGACTACGAGCAGTACTTC. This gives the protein CASLRTSGSSTGDYEQYF.

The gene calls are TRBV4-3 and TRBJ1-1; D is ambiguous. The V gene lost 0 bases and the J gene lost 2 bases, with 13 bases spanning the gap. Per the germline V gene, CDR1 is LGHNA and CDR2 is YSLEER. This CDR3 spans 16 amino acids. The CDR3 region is CASSQDVSEGNTEAFF. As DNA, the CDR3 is TGCGCCAGCAGCCAAGATGTCTCTGAGGGCAACACTGAAGCTTTCTTT.

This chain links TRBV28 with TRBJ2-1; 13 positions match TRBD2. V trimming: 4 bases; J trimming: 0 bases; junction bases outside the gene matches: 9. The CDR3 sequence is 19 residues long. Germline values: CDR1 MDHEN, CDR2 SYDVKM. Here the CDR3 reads CASSCSSRTSGSSYNEQFF. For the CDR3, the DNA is TGTGCCAGCAGTTGCTCCTCTAGGACTAGCGGGAGCTCCTACAATGAGCAGTTCTTC.

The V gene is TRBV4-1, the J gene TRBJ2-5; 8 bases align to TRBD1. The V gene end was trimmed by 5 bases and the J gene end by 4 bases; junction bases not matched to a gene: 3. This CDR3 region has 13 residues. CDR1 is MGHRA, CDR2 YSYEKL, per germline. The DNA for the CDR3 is TGCGCCAGCAGCTACGGACAGGGAGAGACCCAGTACTTC. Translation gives CASSYGQGETQYF.

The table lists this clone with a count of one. The CDR3 spells CASSPPRAAQETQYF. The CDR3 bases are TGTGCCAGCTCACCACCGCGGGCAGCCCAAGAGACCCAGTACTTC. V usage is TRBV18 and J usage is TRBJ2-5, with a tentative D call TRBD2 (5 bases). There are 15 residues in the CDR3. CDR1 is KGHSH and CDR2 is LQKENI in the germline V gene. Deletions cut 0 bases from V and 1 base from J, with 9 bases between.

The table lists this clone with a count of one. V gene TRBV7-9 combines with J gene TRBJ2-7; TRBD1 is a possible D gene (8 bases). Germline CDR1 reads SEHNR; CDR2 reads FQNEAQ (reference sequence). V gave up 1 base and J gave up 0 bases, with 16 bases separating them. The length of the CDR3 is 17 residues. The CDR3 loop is CASSLGGGTGDSYEQYF. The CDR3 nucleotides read TGTGCCAGCAGCTTAGGGGGAGGGACAGGCGACTCCTACGAGCAGTACTTC.